Below are 2 T cell receptor beta chains sequenced from a single sample in a study of blood T cell repertoires in COVID-19. The protocol was immunoSEQ multiplex PCR, while the TCRdb copy is restricted to in-frame clones and leaves out a portion. The sample shows about 80,000 clones, roughly 86% of them seen only once. Sequenced sample: peripheral blood. Receptor source: a human donor in a cohort sampled during active COVID-19.

The gene calls are TRBV18 and TRBJ1-1, with D tentatively TRBD1 (6 bases). The CDR3 has 13 residues. V dropped 6 bases and J dropped 10 bases, with 18 bases sitting between them. Germline CDR1 is KGHSH and CDR2 is LQKENI. In nucleotides, the CDR3 is TGTGCCAGCTCCCTCAACAGGGAACGGGGAGCTTTCTTT. Residues: CASSLNRERGAFF.

In this sample, this clone turned up a few times. The rearrangement joins TRBV19 to TRBJ2-1; D gene unclear. Germline V gene data show CDR1 as LNHDA and CDR2 as SQIVND (reference sequence). V was pared by 10 bases and J by 0 bases, with 10 bases between. The CDR3 runs 13 residues. CDR3 amino acids: CATESYSYNEQFF. DNA of the CDR3: TGTGCCACTGAGAGTTACTCCTACAATGAGCAGTTCTTC.